This T cell receptor beta chain was retrieved from a study of blood T cells in healthy people across ages. The germline gives CDR1 MDHEN, CDR2 SYDVKM. There are 17 residues in the CDR3. Trimming removed 5 bases from V and 3 bases from J; junction bases left unmatched: 13. General study findings and limits: PBMCs were not sorted, which prevented a conclusive comparison of naive versus antigen-experienced cells.

The second PCR ran about 6 to 12 cycles with a sample-barcoded 5' primer and J-beta primers. MiXCR was run by TCRdb on the 5' RACE reads, yielding one entry per CDR3 protein. Here the sample spans about 1.8 million distinct CDR3 sequences, roughly 50% being singletons. In the case of this clonotype: As yet, its antigen is unknown.

Input material: blood. This clonotype was sampled from a woman between 35 and 50 years old in good health. This chain uses TRBV28 with TRBJ2-1; 7 bases map to TRBD2. This CDR3 reads CASSARWLAVDYNEQFF. DNA for the CDR3: TGTGCCAGCAGTGCCCGGTGGCTAGCGGTCGACTACAATGAGCAGTTCTTC.